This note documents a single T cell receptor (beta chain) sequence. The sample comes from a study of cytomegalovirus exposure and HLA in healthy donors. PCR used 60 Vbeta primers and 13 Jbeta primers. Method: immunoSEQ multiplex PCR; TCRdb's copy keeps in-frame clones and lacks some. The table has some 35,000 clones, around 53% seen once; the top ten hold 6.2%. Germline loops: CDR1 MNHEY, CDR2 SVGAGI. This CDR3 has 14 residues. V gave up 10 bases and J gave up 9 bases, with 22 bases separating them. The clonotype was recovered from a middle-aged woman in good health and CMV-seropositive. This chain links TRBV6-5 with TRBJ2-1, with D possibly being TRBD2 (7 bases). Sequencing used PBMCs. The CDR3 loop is CAISQEGGAAEQFF. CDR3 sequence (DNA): TGTGCCATTTCTCAGGAGGGGGGGGCTGCTGAGCAGTTCTTC.